This TCR beta chain was documented in a study of cytomegalovirus exposure and HLA in healthy donors. V dropped 2 bases and J dropped 3; count of bases not matched to a gene: 4. Germline V gene lookup returns CDR1 SGDLS and CDR2 YYNGEE. CDR3 length: 15 amino acids. Concerning this clone: The antigen is not known.

Both 60 Vbeta primers and 13 Jbeta primers went into the PCR. Assay: immunoSEQ multiplex PCR; the TCRdb copy retains only in-frame clones and omits some. Among about 140,000 clones listed, approximately 84% were seen once. Overall study results and limits: Rare TCR sequences dominated, though some public TCRs recurred in many donors.

The sequence was collected from a man between 25 and 39 years old in good health and CMV-seropositive. Sequenced: PBMCs. V gene TRBV9 combines with J gene TRBJ1-1; 10 nucleotides match TRBD1. The CDR3, as DNA: TGTGCCAGCAGCGTTAGGGACAGGGGATACACTGAAGCTTTCTTT. It translates to CASSVRDRGYTEAFF. Using reference TRBV9 and TRBJ1-1 for the parts outside the CDR3, the full variable domain is DSGVTQTPKHLITATGQRVTLRCSPRSGDLSVYWYQQSLDQGLQFLIQYYNGEERAKGNILERFSAQQFPDLHSELNLSSLELGDSALYFCASSVRDRGYTEAFFGQGTRLTVV.